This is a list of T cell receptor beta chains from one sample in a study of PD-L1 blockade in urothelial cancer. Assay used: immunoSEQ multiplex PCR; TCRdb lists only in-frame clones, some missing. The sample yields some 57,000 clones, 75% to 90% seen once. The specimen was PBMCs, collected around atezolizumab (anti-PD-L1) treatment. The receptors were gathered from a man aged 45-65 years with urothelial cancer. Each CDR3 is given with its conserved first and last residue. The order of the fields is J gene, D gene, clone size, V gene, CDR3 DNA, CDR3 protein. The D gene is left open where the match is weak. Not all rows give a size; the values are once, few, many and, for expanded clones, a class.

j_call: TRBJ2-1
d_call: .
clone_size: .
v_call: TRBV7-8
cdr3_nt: TGTGCCAGCATCATGGGGATTAGCGGAAGGCAGTTCTTC
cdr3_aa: CASIMGISGRQFF

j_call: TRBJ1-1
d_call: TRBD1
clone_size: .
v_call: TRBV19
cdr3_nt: TGTGCCAGTAGTAACAGGGGCCAGAACACTGAAGCTTTCTTT
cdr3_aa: CASSNRGQNTEAFF

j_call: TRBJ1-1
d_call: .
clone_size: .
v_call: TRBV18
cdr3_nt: TGTGCCAGCTCACCACCGGTCGGGAGGGGGGACACTGAAGCTTTCTTT
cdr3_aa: CASSPPVGRGDTEAFF

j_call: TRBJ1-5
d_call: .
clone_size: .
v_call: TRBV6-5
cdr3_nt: TGTGCCAGCAGTTACACCGCAGATCAGCCCCAGCATTTT
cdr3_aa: CASSYTADQPQHF

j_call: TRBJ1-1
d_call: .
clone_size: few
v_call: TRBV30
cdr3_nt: TGTGCCTGGGAAGCCACTGAAGCTTTCTTT
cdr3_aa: CAWEATEAFF

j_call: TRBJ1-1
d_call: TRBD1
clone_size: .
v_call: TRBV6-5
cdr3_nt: TGTGCCAGCAGTTACGGGACAGGGGGCAGGGGCACTGAAGCTTTCTTT
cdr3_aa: CASSYGTGGRGTEAFF

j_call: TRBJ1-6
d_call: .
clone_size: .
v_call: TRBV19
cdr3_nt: TGTGCCAGTAGTATCCAGGGGAAGAGGGTTTCACCCCTCCACTTT
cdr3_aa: CASSIQGKRVSPLHF

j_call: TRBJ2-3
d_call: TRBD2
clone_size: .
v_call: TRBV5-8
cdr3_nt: TGTGCCAGCAGTGTCAGACCGGGACTAGCGGGAGGCGGCACAGATACGCAGTATTTT
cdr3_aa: CASSVRPGLAGGGTDTQYF

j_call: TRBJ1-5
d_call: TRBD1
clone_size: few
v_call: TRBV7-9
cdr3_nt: TGTGCCAGCACCGGCGGGACAGGAGCCAATCAGCCCCAGCATTTT
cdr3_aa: CASTGGTGANQPQHF

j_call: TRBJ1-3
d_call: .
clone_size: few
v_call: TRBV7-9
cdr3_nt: TGTGCCAGCAGCTTAGATCAAGGAAACACCATATATTTT
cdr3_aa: CASSLDQGNTIYF

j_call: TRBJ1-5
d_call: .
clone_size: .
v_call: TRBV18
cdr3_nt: TGTGCCAGCTCACCACCTTCCAGGGATCAGCCCCAGCATTTT
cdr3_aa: CASSPPSRDQPQHF

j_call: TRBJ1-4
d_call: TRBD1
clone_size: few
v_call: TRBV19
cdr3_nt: TGTGCCAGTAGCCCGTGGGGCAGGGGGCGTTATGGTGAAAAACTGTTTTTT
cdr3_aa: CASSPWGRGRYGEKLFF

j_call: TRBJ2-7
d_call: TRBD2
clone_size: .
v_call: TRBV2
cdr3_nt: TGTGCCAGCAGTGAAGCCGTGACTAGCGGGAGGTCCGAGCAGTACTTC
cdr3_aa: CASSEAVTSGRSEQYF

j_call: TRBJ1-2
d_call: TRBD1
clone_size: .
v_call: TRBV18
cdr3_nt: TGTGCCAGCTCACCACCGCAGACAGGGAGTAGACTATATGGCTACACCTTC
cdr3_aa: CASSPPQTGSRLYGYTF

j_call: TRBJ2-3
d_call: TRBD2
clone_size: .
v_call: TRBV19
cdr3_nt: TGTGCCAGTATGGCCCCTACTAGCGGGAGCACAGATACGCAGTATTTT
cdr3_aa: CASMAPTSGSTDTQYF

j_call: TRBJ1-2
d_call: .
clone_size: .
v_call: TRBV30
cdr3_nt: TGTGCCTGGAGCACCGACAGCTATGGCTACACCTTC
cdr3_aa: CAWSTDSYGYTF

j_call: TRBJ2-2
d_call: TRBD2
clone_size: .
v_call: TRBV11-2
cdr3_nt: TGTGCCAGCAGCTTAAGGACTAGCGGGGGGGGGAACACCGGGGAGCTGTTTTTT
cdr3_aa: CASSLRTSGGGNTGELFF

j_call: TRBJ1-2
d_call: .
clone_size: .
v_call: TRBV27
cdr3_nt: TGTGCCAGAAGGATATCAGGGCTCCTCTATGGCTACACCTTC
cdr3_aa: CARRISGLLYGYTF

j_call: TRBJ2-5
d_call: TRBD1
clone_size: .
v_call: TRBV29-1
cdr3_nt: TGCAGCGCAGGGTACAGGGGCCGGCAAGAGACCCAGTACTTC
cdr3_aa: CSAGYRGRQETQYF

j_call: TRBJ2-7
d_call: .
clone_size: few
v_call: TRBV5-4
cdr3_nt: TGTGCCAGCAGCTCTTCCGGGTGGAACGAGCAGTACTTC
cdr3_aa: CASSSSGWNEQYF

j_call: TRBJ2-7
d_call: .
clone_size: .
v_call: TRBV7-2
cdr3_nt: TGTGCCAGCAGCCGTTCAGGGCATGACGAGCAGTACTTC
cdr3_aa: CASSRSGHDEQYF

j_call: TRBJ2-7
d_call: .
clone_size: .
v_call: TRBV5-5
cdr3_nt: TGTGCCAGCAGCTTGGATCCAGGATACGAGCAGTACTTC
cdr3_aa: CASSLDPGYEQYF

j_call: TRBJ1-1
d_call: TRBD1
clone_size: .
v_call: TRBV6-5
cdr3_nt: TGTGCCAGCCTTTCGACAGGGCGGAACACTGAAGCTTTCTTT
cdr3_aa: CASLSTGRNTEAFF

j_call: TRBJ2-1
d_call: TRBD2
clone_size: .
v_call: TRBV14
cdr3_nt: TGTGCCAGCAGCCAAACGGGGGGGGTGGATGAGCAGTTCTTC
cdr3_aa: CASSQTGGVDEQFF

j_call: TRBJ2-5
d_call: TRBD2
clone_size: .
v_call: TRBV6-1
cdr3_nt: TGTGCCAGCAGTGAACTAGCGGGGGGGCAAGAGACCCAGTACTTC
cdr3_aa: CASSELAGGQETQYF

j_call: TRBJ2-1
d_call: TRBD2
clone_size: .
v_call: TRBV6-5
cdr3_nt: TGTGCCAGCAGGGGGGGGAATGAGCAGTTCTTC
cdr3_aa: CASRGGNEQFF

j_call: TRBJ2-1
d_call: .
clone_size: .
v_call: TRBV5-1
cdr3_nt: TGCGCCAGCAGCTTGCGCGAGGGGGTTTTTGAGCAGTTCTTC
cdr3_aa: CASSLREGVFEQFF

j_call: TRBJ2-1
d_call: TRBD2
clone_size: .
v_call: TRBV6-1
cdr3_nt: TGTGCCAGCAGTGAACTAAGCGGGGGCCCTAATGAGCAGTTCTTC
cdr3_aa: CASSELSGGPNEQFF

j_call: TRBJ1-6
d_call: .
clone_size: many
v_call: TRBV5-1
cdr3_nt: TGCGCCAGCAGCTTGGAAGGGGGCTATAATTCACCCCTCCACTTT
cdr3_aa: CASSLEGGYNSPLHF

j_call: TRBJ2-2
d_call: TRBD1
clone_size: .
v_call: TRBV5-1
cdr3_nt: TGCGCCAGCAGCGAGACAGGGGGCACCGGGGAGCTGTTTTTT
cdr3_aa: CASSETGGTGELFF

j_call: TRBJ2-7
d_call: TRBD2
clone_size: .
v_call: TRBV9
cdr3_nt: TGTGCCAGCAGCGCCGGACTAGAAGTGTCCTACGAGCAGTACTTC
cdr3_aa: CASSAGLEVSYEQYF

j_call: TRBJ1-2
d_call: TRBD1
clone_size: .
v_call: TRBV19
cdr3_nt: TGTGCCAGTCGAGGGGGCGCGGGCTATGGCTACACCTTC
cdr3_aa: CASRGGAGYGYTF

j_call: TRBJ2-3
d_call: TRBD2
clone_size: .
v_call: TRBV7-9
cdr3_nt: TGTGCCAGCAGCTGGACTAGCGCAGATACGCAGTATTTT
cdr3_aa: CASSWTSADTQYF

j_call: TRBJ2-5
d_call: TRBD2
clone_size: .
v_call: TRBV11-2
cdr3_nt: TGTGCCAGCAGCTTGAGCTGGGGGCTAGCGGGAGGCCCAGAGACCCAGTACTTC
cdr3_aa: CASSLSWGLAGGPETQYF

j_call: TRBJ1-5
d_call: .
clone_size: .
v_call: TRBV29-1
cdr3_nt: TGCAGCGCTTCTGTAGGGGTTTCTCAGCCCCAGCATTTT
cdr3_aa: CSASVGVSQPQHF

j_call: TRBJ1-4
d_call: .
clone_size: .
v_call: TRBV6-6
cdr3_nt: TGTGCCAGCAGTTACATGGCAAACGAAAAACTGTTTTTT
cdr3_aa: CASSYMANEKLFF

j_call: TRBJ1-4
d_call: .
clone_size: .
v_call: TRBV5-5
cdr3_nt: TGTGCCAGCAGCTTGTATGCGGGGGGGCCAGATGAAAAACTGTTTTTT
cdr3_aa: CASSLYAGGPDEKLFF

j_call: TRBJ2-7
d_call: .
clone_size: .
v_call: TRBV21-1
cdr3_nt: TGTGCCAGCAGAAAGGGATTTGGACAGGGGGGATGTTACGAGCAGTACTTC
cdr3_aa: CASRKGFGQGGCYEQYF

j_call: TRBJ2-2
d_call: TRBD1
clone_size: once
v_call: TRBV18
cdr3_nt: TGTGCCAGCTCACCTAACGCCGGACAGGGGACGAACACCGGGGAGCTGTTTTTT
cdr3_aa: CASSPNAGQGTNTGELFF

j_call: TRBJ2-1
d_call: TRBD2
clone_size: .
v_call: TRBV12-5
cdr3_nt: TGTGCTAGTGGTTCTTCCAAATTAGCGGGGGGGCGAGAAATGGAGCAGTTCTTC
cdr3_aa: CASGSSKLAGGREMEQFF

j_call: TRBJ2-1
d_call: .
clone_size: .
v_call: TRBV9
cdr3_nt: TGTGCCAGCAGCGTAGTCTCTAGGAGTACTAGCTCCTACAATGAGCAGTTCTTC
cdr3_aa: CASSVVSRSTSSYNEQFF

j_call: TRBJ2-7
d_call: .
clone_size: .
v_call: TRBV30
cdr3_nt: TGTGCCTGGAATCAGGAATCCTACGAGCAGTACTTC
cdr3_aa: CAWNQESYEQYF

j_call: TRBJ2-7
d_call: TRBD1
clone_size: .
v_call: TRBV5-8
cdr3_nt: TGTGCCAGCAGCCCCGGGACAGGGGCGAGGAGGGACGAGCAGTACTTC
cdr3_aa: CASSPGTGARRDEQYF